This TCR beta chain was captured in a study of cytomegalovirus exposure and HLA in healthy donors. To note about this clone: Its antigen is as yet unknown.

The donors (healthy individuals) were bone marrow donors. Primers included in the PCR were 60 Vbeta and 13 Jbeta primers. Some clones are missing from TCRdb's copy, which holds only in-frame ones; the method was immunoSEQ multiplex PCR. The table has 210,000 or so clones, about 83% seen once. Overall study results and limits: A few of the chains that were CMV-associated were confirmed in vitro to be specific for CMV antigens.

The CDR3 is 14 amino acids. V lost 5 bases and J lost 3, with 12 bases in between. Germline-derived CDR1 and CDR2 are SGHAT and FQNNGV. Sequencing input: PBMCs. The chain carries TRBV11-2 and TRBJ2-3, with D maybe TRBD1 (5 bases). The TCR was taken from a man aged 35 to 55 in good health and CMV-seronegative. The CDR3 coding sequence is TGTGCCAGCAGCAAAGGGGTAGTAACAGATACGCAGTATTTT. Translation gives CASSKGVVTDTQYF.